This T cell receptor (beta chain) comes out of a study of blood T cell repertoires in COVID-19. Across the study: Samples taken during acute and convalescent COVID-19 were collected in the United States, Italy and Spain. Sources were T cells, B-cell-depleted T cells, or PBMCs; the material itself was cDNA or gDNA.

The recovered donors of Cohort 3 showed two negative PCRs, clearance, or symptom resolution. Authors' methods: By means of reference gene primer amplification, nucleated cell counts were estimated. Clones were read by immunoSEQ multiplex PCR, and TCRdb kept only the in-frame ones, dropping some. Clone size and the V and J calls come from that table; the DNA yielded D and trimming. The sample shows some 170,000 clones, 75% to 85% of them seen only once. V dropped 2 bases and J dropped 8; count of bases not matched to a gene: 1. Germline assignment: CDR1 MNHEY and CDR2 SVGAGI. There are 12 residues in the CDR3.

The receptor comes from a man in his forties or fifties who had recovered from COVID-19. The V gene is TRBV6-5, the J gene TRBJ1-1, with 8 positions matching TRBD1. The sample was PBMCs or T cells enriched from blood (not recorded which). The CDR3 is CASSYAGGEAFF. CDR3 DNA: TGTGCCAGCAGTTACGCAGGGGGCGAAGCTTTCTTT.